A selection of T cell receptor beta chains follows, all from one sample in a study of blood T cell repertoires in COVID-19. Clones were sequenced by immunoSEQ multiplex PCR, and TCRdb holds only the in-frame ones, with some missing. The table has some 200,000 clones, around 83% seen once. Sequenced: peripheral blood. Source of these receptors: a woman in her forties with acute or convalescent COVID-19. CDR3s include the opening cysteine and the closing phenylalanine or tryptophan. The D gene is left open where the match is weak. Clone size is shown for a subset of rows, as once, few, many or a class of expanded clone.

clone_size d_call j_call v_call cdr3_aa cdr3_nt
NA TRBD2 TRBJ2-2 TRBV27 CASSLYGGDLSGELFF TGTGCCAGCAGTTTATACGGGGGGGATCTCTCCGGGGAGCTGTTTTTT
once NA TRBJ1-2 TRBV7-2 CASSTSRGNYGYTF TGTGCCAGCAGCACTAGCCGTGGCAACTATGGCTACACCTTC
NA TRBD1 TRBJ1-2 TRBV7-9 CASSERLIGDSYGYTF TGTGCCAGCAGCGAGAGGTTAATTGGGGACAGCTATGGCTACACCTTC
NA NA TRBJ2-1 TRBV19 CASSIASGNEQFF TGTGCCAGTAGTATAGCATCGGGAAATGAGCAGTTCTTC
NA NA TRBJ1-2 TRBV5-4 CASSLVLGGGYGYTF TGTGCCAGCAGCTTGGTATTGGGGGGGGGCTATGGCTACACCTTC
NA NA TRBJ1-6 TRBV9 CASSQGWGGNSPLHF TGTGCCAGCAGCCAGGGGTGGGGTGGAAATTCACCCCTCCACTTT
NA NA TRBJ1-4 TRBV29-1 CSVAGIDTLTTNEKLFF TGCAGCGTTGCGGGAATCGACACCCTAACAACTAATGAAAAACTGTTTTTT
NA TRBD2 TRBJ2-3 TRBV7-2 CASSWTSLDTDTQYF TGTGCCAGCAGTTGGACTAGTCTGGATACAGATACGCAGTATTTT
NA NA TRBJ1-5 TRBV4-1 CASSQGLSDQPQHF TGCGCCAGCAGCCAAGGACTGTCCGATCAGCCCCAGCATTTT
NA NA TRBJ1-2 TRBV6-6 CASTQYEGILDGYTF TGTGCCAGCACCCAATACGAGGGTATCCTCGATGGCTACACCTTC
NA TRBD2 TRBJ2-1 TRBV10-2 CASSDHHRLADYNEQFF TGCGCCAGCAGTGACCACCATCGACTAGCGGACTACAATGAGCAGTTCTTC
NA TRBD1 TRBJ1-4 TRBV5-6 CASSPGVGQKNEKLFF TGTGCCAGCAGCCCGGGGGTGGGACAGAAGAATGAAAAACTGTTTTTT
NA NA TRBJ1-1 TRBV4-1 CASSHKEGLNTEAFF TGCGCCAGCAGCCATAAGGAGGGGCTGAACACTGAAGCTTTCTTT
NA NA TRBJ2-1 TRBV10-3 CAISESILGGEYNEQFF TGTGCCATCAGTGAGTCGATTCTGGGAGGAGAGTACAATGAGCAGTTCTTC
NA TRBD2 TRBJ2-3 TRBV6-6 CASSSPPTSGSTSTDTQYF TGTGCCAGCAGCTCCCCCCCGACTAGCGGGAGTACCTCCACAGATACGCAGTATTTT
NA TRBD1 TRBJ1-5 TRBV18 CASSPMGQGFLSNQPQHF TGTGCCAGCTCACCAATGGGACAGGGGTTCCTTAGCAATCAGCCCCAGCATTTT
few NA TRBJ2-7 TRBV7-9 CASSLAGESYEQYF TGTGCCAGCAGCTTAGCCGGGGAGTCCTACGAGCAGTACTTC
NA NA TRBJ2-3 TRBV4-1 CASSHRDTSTDTQYF TGCGCCAGCAGCCACCGGGACACGTCGACAGATACGCAGTATTTT
NA NA TRBJ2-2 TRBV5-1 CASSLPAGNTGELFF TGCGCCAGCAGCTTGCCGGCAGGGAACACCGGGGAGCTGTTTTTT
NA TRBD1 TRBJ2-1 TRBV19 CASMRDREGSYNEQFF TGTGCCAGTATGCGGGACAGGGAGGGGTCCTACAATGAGCAGTTCTTC
NA TRBD1 TRBJ2-2 TRBV5-1 CASSHGQGRTGELFF TGCGCCAGCAGCCACGGACAGGGGCGGACCGGGGAGCTGTTTTTT
NA TRBD1 TRBJ1-6 TRBV28 CASSPGQGTSPLHF TGTGCCAGCAGTCCGGGACAGGGGACCTCACCCCTCCACTTT
NA TRBD1 TRBJ1-4 TRBV5-6 CASSLDRGLNEKLFF TGTGCCAGCAGCTTGGACAGGGGGTTAAATGAAAAACTGTTTTTT
NA NA TRBJ1-1 TRBV4-1 CASSQDRFLGAEAFF TGCGCCAGCAGCCAAGATCGGTTCCTAGGGGCTGAAGCTTTCTTT
NA NA TRBJ1-2 TRBV5-1 CASSLDGAVGYTF TGCGCCAGCAGCTTGGATGGGGCCGTTGGCTACACCTTC
NA TRBD1 TRBJ2-5 TRBV24-1 CATAGTGEETQYF TGTGCCACCGCCGGGACAGGGGAAGAGACCCAGTACTTC
NA NA TRBJ2-1 TRBV7-3 CASSFSGNEQFF TGTGCCAGCAGCTTTAGCGGAAATGAGCAGTTCTTC
NA TRBD1 TRBJ2-7 TRBV27 CASSLRQGQREQYF TGTGCCAGCAGTCTCCGACAGGGACAGCGGGAGCAGTACTTC
NA NA TRBJ2-1 TRBV11-2 CASSPYNEQFF TGTGCCAGCAGCCCATACAATGAGCAGTTCTTC
NA TRBD1 TRBJ2-2 TRBV6-5 CASRPRTGLLGELFF TGTGCCAGCAGACCCCGGACAGGCCTATTGGGGGAGCTGTTTTTT
many TRBD1 TRBJ1-2 TRBV4-2 CASSQERQGGGYTF TGTGCCAGCAGCCAAGAGAGACAGGGAGGTGGCTACACCTTC
NA NA TRBJ1-1 TRBV4-1 CASSQEGRAMNTEAFF TGCGCCAGCAGCCAAGAGGGCAGGGCCATGAACACTGAAGCTTTCTTT
NA NA TRBJ1-4 TRBV5-4 CASSSGQAGEKLFF TGTGCCAGCAGCTCTGGGCAGGCAGGGGAAAAACTGTTTTTT
NA NA TRBJ1-2 TRBV6-5 CASSYQGGYTF TGTGCCAGCAGTTACCAGGGTGGCTACACCTTC
NA NA TRBJ1-1 TRBV29-1 CSVENFPEAFF TGCAGCGTTGAAAACTTCCCAGAAGCTTTCTTT
NA NA TRBJ2-1 TRBV5-1 CASSLRGLEQFF TGCGCCAGCAGCTTGCGGGGTTTGGAGCAGTTCTTC
NA NA TRBJ1-2 TRBV7-2 CASSLGGSALYGYTF TGTGCCAGCAGCTTAGGAGGTTCGGCCCTTTATGGCTACACCTTC
NA TRBD1 TRBJ1-5 TRBV7-7 CASSLRTGGGWARNQPQHF TGTGCTAGCAGCTTAAGGACAGGGGGCGGCTGGGCTCGCAATCAGCCCCAGCATTTT
NA TRBD2 TRBJ2-1 TRBV3-1/TRBV3-2 CASSLGLAGGSYNEQFF TGTGCCAGCAGCCTTGGACTAGCGGGAGGGTCCTACAATGAGCAGTTCTTC
NA TRBD1 TRBJ2-1 TRBV7-8 CASSRDRGMNEQFF TGTGCCAGCAGCAGGGACAGGGGAATGAATGAGCAGTTCTTC
NA TRBD2 TRBJ2-3 TRBV14 CASSQLTSGGTGPQYF TGTGCCAGCAGCCAGTTAACTAGCGGGGGGACGGGTCCGCAGTATTTT
NA NA TRBJ1-2 TRBV18 CASSPTADYGYTF TGTGCCAGCTCACCGACTGCGGACTATGGCTACACCTTC
NA TRBD1 TRBJ2-3 TRBV10-3 CAISDPAGGSTDTQYF TGTGCCATCAGTGACCCCGCAGGGGGTTCGACAGATACGCAGTATTTT
NA NA TRBJ2-3 TRBV3-1/TRBV3-2 CASSPKTDTQYF TGTGCCAGCAGCCCGAAGACTGATACGCAGTATTTT
NA TRBD2 TRBJ2-1 TRBV28 CASSRAGDYNEQFF TGTGCCAGCAGCCGAGCGGGAGACTACAATGAGCAGTTCTTC
few NA TRBJ1-2 TRBV5-1 CASSLQGPLDYGYTF TGCGCCAGCAGCCTACAGGGTCCGCTGGACTATGGCTACACCTTC
NA TRBD2 TRBJ2-1 TRBV4-1 CASSQEELAGNQFF TGCGCCAGCAGCCAAGAAGAACTAGCGGGGAATCAGTTCTTC
NA TRBD1 TRBJ1-5 TRBV10-3 CAISGDREVSNQPQHF TGTGCCATCAGTGGCGACAGGGAGGTTAGCAATCAGCCCCAGCATTTT
NA TRBD2 TRBJ2-7 TRBV9 CASSVGGGTPYEQYF TGTGCCAGCAGCGTAGGCGGGGGGACCCCCTACGAGCAGTACTTC
once NA TRBJ2-3 TRBV7-3 CASSLRWSDTQYF TGTGCCAGCAGCTTACGGTGGTCAGATACGCAGTATTTT
once NA TRBJ2-6 TRBV5-1 CASSRGSGANVLTF TGCGCCAGCAGCCGGGGGTCCGGGGCCAACGTCCTGACTTTC
NA NA TRBJ2-7 TRBV5-1 CASSLQGNYEQYF TGCGCCAGCAGCTTGCAGGGTAACTACGAGCAGTACTTC
NA NA TRBJ1-1 TRBV18 CASSQSVVQGTEAFF TGTGCCAGCTCACAGTCGGTGGTCCAGGGCACTGAAGCTTTCTTT
once NA TRBJ2-3 TRBV27 CASSLTRGPTDTQYF TGTGCCAGCAGTTTAACGCGGGGCCCCACAGATACGCAGTATTTT